This TCR beta chain is drawn from a study of cytomegalovirus exposure and HLA in healthy donors. Overall study context: From about 170 million T cells, an earlier analysis saw approximately 120 million unique TCR beta sequences. A data release that came early held approximately 85 million unique TCRs from HLA-typed donors. Whole-study results and caveats: In vitro assays verified that a few CMV-associated chains recognized CMV antigens specifically. Fewer N-insertions (relative to the 666-donor mean) were reportedly seen in an Asian-associated ancestry cluster in a later analysis.

Primers: 60 Vbeta forward and 13 Jbeta reverse. The method was immunoSEQ multiplex PCR; TCRdb's version includes in-frame clones alone and lacks a portion of them. The profile shows some 180,000 clones, about 83% of them singletons. Trimming removed 0 bases at V and 2 bases at J, with 9 bases between. The CDR3 totals 14 residues. The germline CDR1 and CDR2 sequences are SGHDT and YYEEEE. Concerning this clone itself: Antigen: not known.

The chain combines TRBV5-6 with TRBJ2-7, with D possibly matching TRBD1 (6 bases). Sequenced sample: PBMCs. This clonotype was obtained from a man in his forties in good health and CMV-seropositive. The CDR3 is CASSLDRATYEQYF. For the CDR3, the DNA is TGTGCCAGCAGCTTGGACAGGGCCACCTACGAGCAGTACTTC.